This T cell receptor beta chain was recorded in a study of shared clonotypes between healthy human individuals (TCRdb year 2020). About the investigation overall: A couple of women and a few men aged 18 to 49 years were included in the cohort. Between about 0.9 and 10 billion PBMCs per donor were obtained by leukapheresis. To increase sequencing depth and limit assay-specific biases, TCR repertoire library preparation and sequencing were carried out by different laboratories using diverse techniques. To estimate repertoire size and how much clonotypes are shared between individuals, the study performed deep sequencing of blood TCR repertoires from about five healthy adults. For each donor, CD4 naive and CD4 memory were each given three plates, CD8 naive was given two plates, and CD8 memory was given one plate.

Notes on this clone: There is no known antigen for this receptor. Per-nucleotide qualities are absent, and no much larger clonotype sits a single base away.

TCR CDR3 regions were amplified from genomic DNA by multiplex PCR using the deep immunoSEQ assay. For each cell subset, the extracted genomic DNA was distributed evenly across all wells of several immunoSEQ 96-well plates, and each plate served as one replicate. For sorted subsets, about 200 ng genomic DNA, equal to tens of thousands of T cell genomes, was loaded into each replicate PCR. Purified libraries were quantified with a Qubit 3.0 fluorometer, sized on a Bioanalyzer 2100, and re-quantified with the KAPA Library Quantification kit. Each immunoSEQ 96-well plate was sequenced on its own single-read 150-cycle Illumina NextSeq 550 flow cell. Per the authors' processing: The immunoSEQ output contained only junctional sequences without quality scores, so filtering could not match that applied to full-length reads. Sequences were annotated with PyIR, a Python wrapper for IgBLAST v1.9, using IMGT germline references to assign V/J genes and CDR3. Reads were removed for weak V/J assignments (E-value above 1e-6), missing CDR3, stop codons, out-of-frame junctions, or ambiguous translated residues. V3J clonotypes were defined as sequences sharing the same inferred V gene, J gene, and CDR3 amino acid sequence. Percentage overlap between repertoires was calculated by dividing the number of shared unique clonotypes by the size of the smaller repertoire. Richness of each repertoire was evaluated using RTK rarefaction, the Chao1 estimator, and Recon v2.1 estimates of unobserved clonotypes. Generation probabilities were computed with OLGA for all TCRbeta clonotypes obtained by the gDNA method from several donors. TCRdb retrieved this table from immuneACCESS and kept in-frame rearrangements only. Not all clones are present; in checked studies, unresolved V genes account for under half, and no reason is known for the remainder. V, J and clone size reflect that table, while D and trimming were determined from the DNA. Across this sample there are 2,500,000 or so clones, with around 92% seen only once. The ten largest clones add up to about 0.41% of the sample.

The trim is 0 bases for V and 9 bases for J, with a gap of 17 bases between the germline ends. CDR1 MNHNS and CDR2 SASEGT are derived from the germline V gene. From the cysteine up to the phenylalanine, the CDR3 has a length of 16 residues. CDR3 DNA is the only sequence kept; it has 48 bases, read in frame from the first base. Donors were healthy HIV-negative adults with no recently reported acute infections or vaccinations. All donors were Caucasian adults living in Nashville, Tennessee, USA. CD4+ T cells were enriched by magnetic negative selection; naive cells were then positively selected on CD45RA, and the negative fraction formed the memory subset. Blood was collected by leukapheresis, and PBMCs were isolated by Ficoll-Histopaque density gradient centrifugation and then cryopreserved in liquid nitrogen vapor phase. Analytical flow cytometry was used to check the purity and quantity of each magnetically sorted T cell population. From each sorted fraction, genomic DNA was isolated and quantified by UV absorbance on a Nanodrop 2000c.

Overall study outcomes, separate from this receptor: When a handful of donors were compared, the shared fraction of clonotypes was around 5.1% for naive CD4, roughly 3.4% for naive CD8, 2.3% for memory CD4, and 0.4% for memory CD8. Because the study included only a small number of donors, the genetic and exposure-history diversity represented was limited. Higher generation probabilities were observed for clonotypes shared by all four sorted-subset donors than for non-shared clonotypes. Incomplete sequencing was indicated by rarefaction of sorted-subset datasets, despite the large sequencing depth. Estimated clonotype richness was generally larger for naive than for memory subsets. Pairwise subsampling indicated that sequencing depth was expected to affect the degree of clonotype sharing among donors. Sampling was restricted to blood, and TCR repertoires in tissues likely differ from the TCR repertoires found in blood.

The sequenced sample consisted of naive CD4+ T cells from PBMCs. Per the publication, the cell subset or site label means: CD45RA+ positively selected. The chain was built from TRBV6-1 and TRBJ2-2; the D gene assignment is ambiguous. The origin of this receptor is a man younger than 35 in good health. Some clones in this sample may be carry-over from other donors' samples. The CDR3 protein: CASSEAAPGNGRELFF. DNA sequence: TGTGCCAGCAGTGAAGCGGCGCCTGGAAATGGGAGGGAGCTGTTTTTT.